These 8 T cell receptor beta chains share one sample of origin, sequenced in a study of regulatory T cells in long-lasting Graves disease. Described time point: persistent/refractory GD, antithyroid drugs over 5 years with positive TRAb. Preparation of the TCR library used RNA extracted from PBMCs. Building the TCR beta libraries relied on iRepertoire HTBI primers, and CDR3 regions underwent Arm-PCR. TCRdb itself ran the multiplex PCR reads through MiXCR, one entry per CDR3 protein. The table records some 420,000 distinct CDR3 sequences, around a fifth of them present only once. Sequenced material: peripheral blood mononuclear cells (PBMCs), taken when the disease was refractory, from a patient treated with antithyroid drugs. These receptors came from a female donor with Graves disease.

In its sample, this clonotype was seen many times. The chain uses TRBV7-9 and TRBJ2-7, with unresolved D. Trimming took off 8 bases at V and 0 bases at J, with 11 bases between the two ends. The CDR3 sequence is 13 residues long. The germline V gene encodes CDR1 SEHNR and CDR2 FQNEAQ (reference sequence). The CDR3 DNA is TGTGCCAGCGGGATTCCATCCTCCTACGAGCAGTACTTC. Translating gives CASGIPSSYEQYF.

There are a few counts of this clonotype. With a much larger clone just one base away, this may be a read error. This rearrangement joins TRBV24-1 to TRBJ1-1; D not resolved. The CDR3 consists of 13 residues. The germline V gene has CDR1 KGHDR and CDR2 SFDVKD. CDR3 in amino acids: CAASDSSPDEAFF. The CDR3 nucleotides read TGTGCCGCCAGTGATTCTAGTCCAGACGAAGCTTTCTTT.

This rearrangement joins TRBV5-1 to TRBJ2-5, with 10 positions matching TRBD1. Trimming took 4 bases from V and 6 from J; bases not matched to a gene: 6. There are 14 residues in the CDR3. Germline CDR1 reads SGHRS; CDR2 reads YFSETQ. This CDR3 reads CASSEGTGAKTQYF. For the CDR3, the DNA is TGCGCCAGCAGCGAAGGGACAGGGGCTAAGACCCAGTACTTC.

This clonotype was seen many times. This chain connects TRBV10-2 to TRBJ2-6, with D tentatively TRBD1 (6 bases). The length of the CDR3 is 14 residues. CDR1 and CDR2 from the germline V gene are WSHSY and SAAADI. Trimming took 8 bases from V and 1 from J, leaving 9 bases between them. CDR3 DNA: TGCGCCAGCCAGACAGGTTCTGGGGCCAACGTCCTGACTTTC. This sequence encodes CASQTGSGANVLTF.

The chain is built from TRBV6-2 or TRBV6-3 and TRBJ1-5, with 11 bases that match TRBD1. Germline values: CDR1 MNHEY, CDR2 SVGEGT. This CDR3 has 16 residues. Trimming cost V 6 bases and J 7 bases; bases outside gene matches: 11. CDR3 sequence reads: CASRGGTGGVTQPQHF. CDR3 in DNA: TGTGCCAGCAGGGGCGGGACAGGGGGAGTCACGCAGCCCCAGCATTTT.

In its sample, this clonotype was seen a few times. The rearrangement joins TRBV6-2 or TRBV6-3 to TRBJ2-7; D gene unclear. This CDR3 comprises 14 residues. V was pared by 0 bases and J by 4 bases, with 10 bases between. Germline loops: CDR1 MNHEY, CDR2 SVGEGT. The CDR3 sequence: CASSYSIWRYEQYF. As DNA, the CDR3 is TGTGCCAGCAGTTACTCGATTTGGCGTTACGAGCAGTACTTC.

This chain joins TRBV6-1 and TRBJ1-1, with no clear D. Trimming pared 11 bases from V and 4 bases from J, leaving 8 bases between. This CDR3 comprises 10 residues. Looked up from germline, CDR1 is MNHNS and CDR2 is SASEGT. Here the CDR3 reads CACAGTEAFF. CDR3 nucleotides: TGTGCCTGCGCGGGCACTGAAGCTTTCTTT.

The chain recombines TRBV12-3 or TRBV12-4 with TRBJ2-2; possible D gene TRBD1, 6 bases. The CDR3 contains 13 residues. Trimming took off 10 bases at V and 4 bases at J, with 13 bases between the two ends. The CDR3 loop reads CANLNRVTGELFF. The CDR3 DNA reads TGTGCCAACCTGAACAGGGTCACCGGGGAGCTGTTTTTT.